This TCR beta chain was sequenced during a study of cytomegalovirus exposure and HLA in healthy donors. Amplification used 60 Vbeta primers and 13 Jbeta primers. Using immunoSEQ multiplex PCR, the repertoire was profiled, and TCRdb retains in-frame clones only, with some absent. The table includes about 130,000 clones, over 80% detected once. Germline V lookup: CDR1 LNHDA, CDR2 SQIVND (reference sequence). The junction had 10 bases not matched to a gene; V was cut back by 6 bases and J by 6 bases. The CDR3 consists of 17 residues. Sample: PBMCs. This chain connects TRBV19 to TRBJ2-2; TRBD2 agrees at 13 bases. This TCR was sampled from a boy younger than 18 in good health and CMV-seronegative. CDR3 residues: CASRPGTSGMGAGELFF. The CDR3 nucleotides are TGTGCCAGTAGACCCGGGACTAGCGGGATGGGTGCCGGGGAGCTGTTTTTT.